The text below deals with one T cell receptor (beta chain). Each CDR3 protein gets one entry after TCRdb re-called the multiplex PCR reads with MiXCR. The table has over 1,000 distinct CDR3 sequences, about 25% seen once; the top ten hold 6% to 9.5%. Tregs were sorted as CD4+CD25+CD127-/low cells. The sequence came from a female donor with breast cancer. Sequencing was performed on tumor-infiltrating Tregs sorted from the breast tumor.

The CDR3 loop is CASSPGQGLGYTF. The CDR3 DNA reads TGTGCCAGCAGTCCGGGACAGGGGCTGGGCTACACCTTC. The chain uses TRBV12-3 or TRBV12-4 and TRBJ1-2; TRBD1 matches at 10 bases. This CDR3 is 13 amino acids long. V was clipped by 5 bases and J by 8 bases; unmatched bases: 5.